The present TCR beta chain was sequenced within a study of early T cells in non-severe SARS-CoV-2 infection. TCRdb used MiXCR to reprocess the 5' RACE reads, holding one entry per CDR3 protein. The table has about 110,000 distinct CDR3 sequences, around 10% seen once. From germline, CDR1 is DFQATT and CDR2 SNEGSKA (reference sequence). Trimming removed 0 bases from V and 6 bases from J; junction bases left unmatched: 12. This CDR3 has 17 amino acids. This TCR came from an adult who was a healthcare worker with PCR-confirmed SARS-CoV-2 infection or an uninfected control (not recorded which). The chain couples TRBV20-1 to TRBJ2-1, with 9 positions matching TRBD2. Sequencing input: whole blood. The CDR3 DNA reads TGCAGTGCTAGAGACCCAGGAGGAGCGGGGGGCCTCAATGAGCAGTTCTTC. Translated: CSARDPGGAGGLNEQFF.